Presented here are 15 T cell receptor beta chains from one specimen sequenced in a study of T cell responses to AZD1222 COVID-19 vaccine. Method: immunoSEQ multiplex PCR; TCRdb's copy keeps in-frame clones and lacks some. The table records fewer than 200,000 clones, approximately 92% of them present only once. The sample here was peripheral blood, taken on day 0 of AZD1222 vaccination. Receptors were obtained from an adult in good health.

The V gene is TRBV19, the J gene TRBJ1-2; 10 positions agree with TRBD1. The CDR3 length is 14 residues. V gave up 7 bases and J gave up 2 bases; unmatched junction bases: 4. Per germline, CDR1 LNHDA and CDR2 SQIVND (reference sequence). The DNA of the CDR3 is TGTGCCAGTACCACGGACAGGGGGAACTATGGCTACACCTTC. Translating it yields CASTTDRGNYGYTF.

The chain is built from TRBV7-2 and TRBJ1-1, with 8 bases lining up with TRBD1. This CDR3 comprises 14 residues. J was trimmed by 1 base and V by 5 bases; bases with no gene match: 3. Germline values: CDR1 SGHTA, CDR2 FQGNSA. The CDR3 nucleotides are TGTGCCAGCAGCCAGGGACAGGAGAACACTGAAGCTTTCTTT. As protein: CASSQGQENTEAFF.

The rearrangement links TRBV4-1 to TRBJ1-2; D unclear. CDR3 length: 13 amino acids. The V and J ends lost 6 bases and 7 bases respectively, with 15 bases between them. CDR1 is MGHRA, CDR2 YSYEKL, per germline. CDR3 protein: CASSPSGSLGYTF. The CDR3 coding sequence is TGCGCCAGCAGTCCCTCGGGGTCCCTTGGCTACACCTTC.

V is TRBV19 and J is TRBJ1-6; D may be TRBD1 (6 bases). In germline, CDR1 is LNHDA, CDR2 SQIVND (reference sequence). This CDR3 has 16 residues. V shed 6 bases and J shed 2 bases, with 14 bases lying between them. CDR3 DNA sequence: TGTGCCAGTAGGGGTGGCGGGGGCGCCTATAATTCACCCCTCCACTTT. This translates into CASRGGGGAYNSPLHF.

The table lists this clone with a count of one. The V and J genes are TRBV9 and TRBJ1-1; tentative D call: TRBD1 (6 bases). CDR3 length equals 14 residues. With 4 bases removed from V and 1 base from J, the gap between germline ends came to 11 bases. CDR1 is SGDLS, CDR2 YYNGEE, per germline. The CDR3 DNA reads TGTGCCAGCAGCACCGCCAGGGGGAACACTGAAGCTTTCTTT. Its translation: CASSTARGNTEAFF.

The V call is TRBV9, the J call TRBJ1-1, with 7 bases that match TRBD1. The germline V gene has CDR1 SGDLS and CDR2 YYNGEE. V was clipped by 0 bases and J by 3 bases; unmatched bases: 8. There are 16 residues in the CDR3. CDR3: CASSVEAGTAYTEAFF. As DNA, the CDR3 is TGTGCCAGCAGCGTAGAAGCCGGGACAGCCTACACTGAAGCTTTCTTT. Based on the CDR3 plus reference TRBV9 and TRBJ1-1, the full variable domain is DSGVTQTPKHLITATGQRVTLRCSPRSGDLSVYWYQQSLDQGLQFLIQYYNGEERAKGNILERFSAQQFPDLHSELNLSSLELGDSALYFCASSVEAGTAYTEAFFGQGTRLTVV.

In its sample, this clone was seen once. The CDR3 nucleotides are TGTGCCAGTAGTATAAGTGGGATGTCTGACAATGAGCAGTTCTTC. This encodes CASSISGMSDNEQFF. This chain links TRBV19 with TRBJ2-1; D remains ambiguous. The CDR3 extends over 15 amino acids. V gave up 2 bases and J gave up 5 bases, with 13 bases separating them. The germline V gene has CDR1 LNHDA and CDR2 SQIVND (reference sequence). Full variable domain (rest looked up from reference TRBV19 and TRBJ2-1): DGGITQSPKYLFRKEGQNVTLSCEQNLNHDAMYWYRQDPGQGLRLIYYSQIVNDFQKGDIAEGYSVSREKKESFPLTVTSAQKNPTAFYLCASSISGMSDNEQFFGPGTRLTVL.

The chain combines TRBV2 with TRBJ1-1; D uncertain. Per the germline V gene, CDR1 is SNHLY and CDR2 is FYNNEI. This CDR3 spans 12 amino acids. Between the trimmed V and J ends, which lost 7 bases and 7 bases, there was a span of 13 bases. Written as DNA, the CDR3 is TGTGCCAGCAAGTTCGTCCTAGGTGAAGCTTTCTTT. The encoded protein is CASKFVLGEAFF.

J is TRBJ2-3 and V is TRBV12-5; D gene uncertain. The germline V gene encodes CDR1 LGHNT and CDR2 FRNRAP. The CDR3 has 15 amino acids. Between the trimmed V and J ends, which lost 1 base and 2 bases, there was a span of 10 bases. The CDR3 DNA is TGTGCTAGTGGTTTGGAACAAGGCCTCACAGATACGCAGTATTTT. Residues: CASGLEQGLTDTQYF.

The chain couples TRBV18 to TRBJ1-5; D gene unclear. The CDR3 has 18 amino acids. CDR1 and CDR2 (germline): KGHSH, LQKENI. V gave up 3 bases and J gave up 3 bases, with 21 bases separating them. CDR3 in amino acids: CASSPRGGGDRVNQPQHF. The DNA of the CDR3 is TGTGCCAGCTCACCTCGCGGAGGAGGAGATCGGGTCAATCAGCCCCAGCATTTT.

The rearrangement uses TRBV7-2 and TRBJ2-1; D could derive from TRBD1 or TRBD2 (6 bases each). There are 15 residues in the CDR3. Germline loops: CDR1 SGHTA, CDR2 FQGNSA. V lost 5 bases and J lost 5, with 16 bases in between. Here the CDR3 DNA reads TGTGCCAGCAGCCGTTTACGGGGGCTAAACAATGAGCAGTTCTTC. Its protein product is CASSRLRGLNNEQFF. Drawing the rest from reference TRBV7-2 and TRBJ2-1, the complete variable domain is GAGVSQSPSNKVTEKGKDVELRCDPISGHTALYWYRQSLGQGLEFLIYFQGNSAPDKSGLPSDRFSAERTGGSVSTLTIQRTQQEDSAVYLCASSRLRGLNNEQFFGPGTRLTVL.

The chain couples TRBV5-1 to TRBJ1-1, with D possibly matching TRBD1 (5 bases). The CDR3 consists of 16 residues. V dropped 3 bases and J dropped 2 bases, with 17 bases sitting between them. Germline CDR1 is SGHRS and CDR2 is YFSETQ. DNA of the CDR3: TGCGCCAGCAGCTCGCCAGCGGGGGGAATAAACACTGAAGCTTTCTTT. Its translation: CASSSPAGGINTEAFF. The variable domain in full, with the rest retrieved from reference TRBV5-1 and TRBJ1-1, is KAGVTQTPRYLIKTRGQQVTLSCSPISGHRSVSWYQQTPGQGLQFLFEYFSETQRNKGNFPGRFSGRQFSNSRSEMNVSTLELGDSALYLCASSSPAGGINTEAFFGQGTRLTVV.

The chain uses TRBV3-1 (or the pseudogene TRBV3-2) and TRBJ1-2, with a tentative D call TRBD1 (6 bases). The ends were cut back, 4 bases at V and 8 bases at J, with 23 bases in the middle. This CDR3 is built from 16 residues. Germline assignment: CDR1 LGHDT and CDR2 YNNKEL (reference sequence). The CDR3 protein is CASSRRTGPLRGGYTF. DNA of the CDR3: TGTGCCAGCAGCCGACGCACAGGGCCCCTCCGGGGGGGCTACACCTTC.

The chain couples TRBV3-1 (or the pseudogene TRBV3-2) to TRBJ2-7; D is undetermined. CDR3 length: 13 amino acids. V gave up 4 bases and J gave up 3 bases, with 10 bases separating them. The germline V gene has CDR1 LGHDT and CDR2 YNNKEL (reference sequence). Here the CDR3 DNA reads TGTGCCAGCAGCCCGCCTATGGGCTACGAGCAGTACTTC. Protein: CASSPPMGYEQYF.

The chain is built from TRBV19 and TRBJ2-3; no firm D call. The CDR3 covers 14 residues. Trimming removed 4 bases at V and 2 bases at J, with 10 bases between. CDR1 and CDR2 (germline): LNHDA, SQIVND (reference sequence). The CDR3 is CASSTRRITDTQYF. CDR3 sequence (DNA): TGTGCCAGTAGTACCCGACGGATCACAGATACGCAGTATTTT.